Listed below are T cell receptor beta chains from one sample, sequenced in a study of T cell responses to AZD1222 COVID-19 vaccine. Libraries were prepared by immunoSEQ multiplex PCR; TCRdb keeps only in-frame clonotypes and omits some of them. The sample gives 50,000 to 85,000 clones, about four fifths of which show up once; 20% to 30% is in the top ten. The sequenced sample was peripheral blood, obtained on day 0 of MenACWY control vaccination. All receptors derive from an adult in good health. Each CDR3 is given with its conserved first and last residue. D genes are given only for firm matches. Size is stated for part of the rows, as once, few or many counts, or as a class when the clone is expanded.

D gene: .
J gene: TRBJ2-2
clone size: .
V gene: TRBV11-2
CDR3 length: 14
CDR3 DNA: TGTGCCAGCAGCTCCTCGGTGGGGCCCGGGGAGCTGTTTTTT
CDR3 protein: CASSSSVGPGELFF

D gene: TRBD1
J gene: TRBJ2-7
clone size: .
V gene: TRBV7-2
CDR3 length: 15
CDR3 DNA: TGTGCCAGCAGCTTAGGCCCGGGACAGGACTACGAGCAGTACTTC
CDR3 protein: CASSLGPGQDYEQYF

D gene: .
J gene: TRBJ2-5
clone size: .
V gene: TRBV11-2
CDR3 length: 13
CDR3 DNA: TGTGCCAGCAGCACAGAGGCAGGGGAGACCCAGTACTTC
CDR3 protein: CASSTEAGETQYF

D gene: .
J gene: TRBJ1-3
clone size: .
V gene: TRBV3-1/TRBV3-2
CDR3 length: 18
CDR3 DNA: TGTGCCAGCAGCCCTAGACCTCCGAATTGGATCTCCGGAAACACCATATATTTT
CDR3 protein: CASSPRPPNWISGNTIYF

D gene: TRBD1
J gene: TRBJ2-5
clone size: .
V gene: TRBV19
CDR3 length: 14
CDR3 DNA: TGTGCCAGCACCGGGACAGGGGGCGCGGAGACCCAGTACTTC
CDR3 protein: CASTGTGGAETQYF

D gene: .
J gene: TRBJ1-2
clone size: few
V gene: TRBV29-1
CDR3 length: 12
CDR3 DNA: TGCAGCGTTCGGTACAGCCCTTATGGCTACACCTTC
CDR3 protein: CSVRYSPYGYTF

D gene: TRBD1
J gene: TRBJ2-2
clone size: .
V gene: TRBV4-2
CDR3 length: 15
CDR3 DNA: TGTGCCAGCAGCCAAGGAATCCAGGGGGCCGGGGAGCTGTTTTTT
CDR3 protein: CASSQGIQGAGELFF

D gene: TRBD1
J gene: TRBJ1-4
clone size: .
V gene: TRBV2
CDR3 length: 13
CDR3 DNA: TGTGCCGGGACAGGGAAAAAGAATGAAAAACTGTTTTTT
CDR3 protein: CAGTGKKNEKLFF

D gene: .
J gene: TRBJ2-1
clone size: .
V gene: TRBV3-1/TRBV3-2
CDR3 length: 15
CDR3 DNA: TGTGCCAGCAGCCAATTAACTCCCTGGTACAATGAGCAGTTCTTC
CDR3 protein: CASSQLTPWYNEQFF

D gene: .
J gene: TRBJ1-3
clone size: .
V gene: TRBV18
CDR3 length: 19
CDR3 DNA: TGTGCCAGCTCACCACCGAGGACAGTGGGCTTTATGGAAGGAAACACCATATATTTT
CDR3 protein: CASSPPRTVGFMEGNTIYF

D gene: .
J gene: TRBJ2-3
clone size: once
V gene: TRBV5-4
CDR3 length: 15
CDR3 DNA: TGTGCCAGCAGCCGGAGGGAGGGGGCAACAGATACGCAGTATTTT
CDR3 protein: CASSRREGATDTQYF

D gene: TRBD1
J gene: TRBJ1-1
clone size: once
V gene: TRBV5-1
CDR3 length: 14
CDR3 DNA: TGCGCCAGCAGCCAGGGACAGCTGAACACTGAAGCTTTCTTT
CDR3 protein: CASSQGQLNTEAFF

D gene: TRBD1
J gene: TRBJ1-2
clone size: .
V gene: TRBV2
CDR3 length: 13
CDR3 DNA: TGTGCCAGCAGTGGGGACAGGTCGGATGGCTACACCTTC
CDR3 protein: CASSGDRSDGYTF